A single TCR beta chain is shown here with its context. The sample belongs to a study of shared clonotypes between healthy human individuals. Trimming took 3 bases from V and 6 from J; bases not matched to a gene: 10. The CDR3 is 15 amino acids. In germline, CDR1 is MGHDK, CDR2 SYGVNS. The repertoire was sequenced with immunoSEQ multiplex PCR; TCRdb's copy has only in-frame clones and lacks some. The data show about 640,000 clones, roughly 70% seen once. The rearrangement uses TRBV25-1 and TRBJ1-1; 7 nucleotides align to TRBD1. Material: memory CD4+ T cells sorted from blood. Subset noted: CD45RA-negative fraction. The TCR was taken from a woman aged 25 to 39 in good health. The CDR3 region has the DNA TGTGCCAGCAGTGACGAATTGACAGGGTTCGCTGAAGCTTTCTTT. Protein: CASSDELTGFAEAFF. Based on the CDR3 plus reference TRBV25-1 and TRBJ1-1, the full variable domain is EADIYQTPRYLVIGTGKKITLECSQTMGHDKMYWYQQDPGMELHLIHYSYGVNSTEKGDLSSESTVSRIRTEHFPLTLESARPSHTSQYLCASSDELTGFAEAFFGQGTRLTVV.